This T cell receptor (beta chain) was documented in a study of T-cell memory formation after mild COVID-19. Findings of the study overall: There were some responding clones in pre-infection memory, which suggested that cross-reactive memory had joined.

About this clonotype itself: No antigen is known for it.

With 3 bases removed from V and 0 bases from J, the gap between germline ends came to 17 bases. Looked up from germline, CDR1 is SNHLY and CDR2 is FYNNEI. This CDR3 is 18 amino acids long. TCRdb reprocessed the 5' RACE reads with MiXCR, giving one entry per CDR3 protein. The sample records around 340,000 distinct CDR3 sequences, roughly 21% being singletons. The TCR was taken from an adult woman who had mild COVID-19 (a few samples of this study predate the infection). Cell type and time point are not known. Sequenced input: PBMCs or a T cell subset sorted from them (not recorded which). This rearrangement joins TRBV2 to TRBJ1-4, with a possible D match to TRBD1 (6 bases). CDR3 coding DNA: TGTGCCAGCAGTGACGGATACCCAGGGGCCCCAACTAATGAAAAACTGTTTTTT. This translates into CASSDGYPGAPTNEKLFF.